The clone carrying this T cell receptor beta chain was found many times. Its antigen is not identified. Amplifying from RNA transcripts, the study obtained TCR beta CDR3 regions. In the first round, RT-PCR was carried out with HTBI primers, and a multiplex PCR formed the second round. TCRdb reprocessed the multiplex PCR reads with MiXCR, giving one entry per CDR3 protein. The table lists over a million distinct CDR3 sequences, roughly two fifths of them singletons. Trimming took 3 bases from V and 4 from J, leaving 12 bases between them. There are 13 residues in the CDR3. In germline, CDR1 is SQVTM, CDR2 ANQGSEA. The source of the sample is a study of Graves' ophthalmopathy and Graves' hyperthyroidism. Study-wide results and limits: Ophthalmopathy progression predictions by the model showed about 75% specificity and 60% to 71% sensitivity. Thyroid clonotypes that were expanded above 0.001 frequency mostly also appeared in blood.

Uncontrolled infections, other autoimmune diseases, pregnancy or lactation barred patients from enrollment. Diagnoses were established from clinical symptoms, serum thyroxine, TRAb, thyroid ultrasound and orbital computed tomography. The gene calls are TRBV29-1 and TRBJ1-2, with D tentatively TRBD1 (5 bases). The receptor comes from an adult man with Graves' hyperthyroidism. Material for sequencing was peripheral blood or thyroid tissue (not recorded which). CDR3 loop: CSVDDRSSYGYTF. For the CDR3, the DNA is TGCAGCGTTGACGACAGATCAAGCTATGGCTACACCTTC.